This entry describes one TCR beta chain. The data stem from a study of T cells in Graves' hyperthyroidism and ophthalmopathy. Amplified TCR beta CDR3 regions came from RNA transcripts. Using the HTBI primer set, a first-round RT-PCR was run on the TCR CDR3. TCRdb reprocessed the multiplex PCR reads via MiXCR and lists one record per CDR3 protein. The data contain fewer than 250,000 distinct CDR3 sequences, about 25% of them singletons. Patients with ophthalmopathy all had a Clinical Activity Score of at least 3, a NOSPECS grade of at least 4 and duration under 3 months. Criteria for exclusion of patients were uncontrolled infection, other autoimmune disease, pregnancy or lactation. The PBMCs studied were ones that came from about 9.9 ml fresh peripheral blood. This receptor was obtained from a woman aged 40 to 49 with Graves' ophthalmopathy. Source material: blood.

The CDR3 reads CASSIGQGRGETQYF. As DNA, the CDR3 is TGTGCCAGTAGTATCGGTCAGGGGAGGGGAGAGACCCAGTACTTC. The chain joins TRBV19 to TRBJ2-5; a possible D gene is TRBD2 (7 bases). Per germline, CDR1 LNHDA and CDR2 SQIVND (reference sequence). V was cut by 3 bases and J by 4 bases, with 15 bases left in between. The CDR3 runs to 15 residues.